These 27 T cell receptor beta chains were all obtained from the same sample, sequenced in a study of blood T cell repertoires in COVID-19. TCRdb keeps only in-frame clones here, not all; method: immunoSEQ multiplex PCR. Altogether under 250,000 clones are present, roughly 82% being singletons, with the ten largest covering 5.5% to 6.5%. Material for sequencing was peripheral blood. These receptors were collected from a woman aged 80 or older with COVID-19, enrolled during active disease.

V gene TRBV29-1 combines with J gene TRBJ2-5; D might be TRBD2 (6 bases). Germline assignment: CDR1 SQVTM and CDR2 ANQGSEA. Trimming left V 8 bases short and J 5 bases short, with 15 bases between. The CDR3 covers 12 residues. The CDR3 here is CSLNRGSETQYF. As DNA, the CDR3 is TGCAGCCTTAATCGGGGGTCGGAGACCCAGTACTTC.

The chain has TRBV5-6 and TRBJ1-6, with 7 bases lining up with TRBD1. J was trimmed by 10 bases and V by 3 bases; bases with no gene match: 4. This CDR3 comprises 13 residues. Per the germline V gene, CDR1 is SGHDT and CDR2 is YYEEEE. The CDR3 protein is CASSSTGRSPLHF. CDR3 DNA sequence: TGTGCCAGCAGCTCGACAGGGAGGTCACCCCTCCACTTT.

This chain joins TRBV2 and TRBJ1-3, with D perhaps matching TRBD1 (6 bases). Germline CDR1 reads SNHLY; CDR2 reads FYNNEI. The length of the CDR3 is 13 residues. The V gene lost 9 bases and the J gene lost 1 base, with 10 bases spanning the gap. CDR3 in amino acids: CASRTASGNTIYF. In DNA, the CDR3 is TGTGCCAGTCGGACAGCTTCTGGAAACACCATATATTTT.

The genes are TRBV7-2 and TRBJ2-1; 16 bases map to TRBD2. The CDR3 is made up of 14 amino acids. Germline CDR1 is SGHTA and CDR2 is FQGNSA. V lost 3 bases and J lost 13; bases outside the gene matches: 3. CDR3 nucleotide sequence: TGTGCCAGCAGCTTGGGACTAGCGGGGGGGCGACAGTTCTTC. Its translation: CASSLGLAGGRQFF.

CDR3 coding DNA: TGCGCCAGCAGCCAAGGATCAGCGACGGGGTCCAAAAACATTCAGTACTTC. Translated, it gives CASSQGSATGSKNIQYF. The chain employs TRBV4-1 and TRBJ2-4, with D tentatively TRBD2 (5 bases). V shed 1 base and J shed 2 bases, with 15 bases lying between them. Germline values: CDR1 MGHRA, CDR2 YSYEKL. This CDR3 is built from 17 residues.

The chain is built from TRBV28 and TRBJ1-3; tentatively, D is TRBD1 (6 bases). Germline V CDR1 and CDR2: MDHEN, SYDVKM. The V end was cut by 8 bases, the J end by 0 bases, with 11 bases between. The CDR3 spans 14 residues. CDR3 nucleotide sequence: TGTGCCAGCGGCATGGGACACTCTGGAAACACCATATATTTT. It specifies CASGMGHSGNTIYF.

CDR3: CSARSEKLFF. The CDR3 coding sequence is TGCAGTGCTAGGAGTGAAAAACTGTTTTTT. The chain employs TRBV20-1 and TRBJ1-4; no clear D. Germline V gene data show CDR1 as DFQATT and CDR2 as SNEGSKA (reference sequence). V lost 3 bases, J lost 7 bases, and 3 bases lay in between. The CDR3 consists of 10 residues.

The chain combines TRBV13 with TRBJ1-2, with 8 bases fitting TRBD1. The germline V gene has CDR1 PRHDT and CDR2 FYEKMQ (reference sequence). The CDR3 runs 15 residues. J gave up 6 bases and V 2 bases, and 8 bases lay outside the gene matches. The CDR3 loop reads CASSLIGQGLDGYTF. The CDR3 coding sequence is TGTGCCAGCAGCTTAATCGGACAGGGATTGGATGGCTACACCTTC.

V gene TRBV27 combines with J gene TRBJ1-2; 10 nucleotides line up with TRBD1. The CDR3 spans 14 residues. The junction had 5 bases not matched to a gene; V was cut back by 6 bases and J by 4 bases. The V gene's germline CDR1 is MNHEY and CDR2 SMNVEV (reference sequence). In nucleotides, the CDR3 is TGTGCCAGCAGACGGACAGGGGGGGGCTATGGCTACACCTTC. Protein: CASRRTGGGYGYTF.

This clone was counted a few times. The genes are TRBV7-9 and TRBJ1-1; D is uncertain. V was clipped by 5 bases and J by 1 base, with 8 bases between them. The CDR3 is 13 amino acids. CDR1 and CDR2 (germline): SEHNR, FQNEAQ (reference sequence). The CDR3 spells CASSGGGNTEAFF. DNA of the CDR3: TGTGCCAGCAGCGGAGGAGGGAACACTGAAGCTTTCTTT.

This clone was picked up one time. J is TRBJ1-2 and V is TRBV21-1; the table's D call, TRBD1, has no DNA check behind it. TRBV21-1 is a pseudogene locus. The CDR3 has 17 amino acids. Here the CDR3 reads CASSKEGDIKRDYGYTF. The DNA for the CDR3 is TGTGCCAGCAGCAAAGAGGGGGACATTAAACGGGACTATGGCTACACCTTC.

In nucleotides, the CDR3 is TGCGCCAGCAGCCCGACAGGGAGTCAGGGTCAGCCCCAGCATTTT. The encoded protein is CASSPTGSQGQPQHF. V is TRBV5-1 and J is TRBJ1-5; 7 bases map to TRBD1. The junction had 10 bases not matched to a gene; V was cut back by 4 bases and J by 6 bases. This CDR3 comprises 15 residues. Germline lookup yields CDR1 SGHRS and CDR2 YFSETQ.

The chain joins TRBV5-1 to TRBJ1-3; D is perhaps TRBD1 (6 bases). This CDR3 is 15 amino acids long. CDR1 is SGHRS, CDR2 YFSETQ, per germline. Trimming removed 4 bases from V and 0 bases from J, with 11 bases in between. As DNA, the CDR3 is TGCGCCAGCAGCCCAACAGGGCACTCTGGAAACACCATATATTTT. Amino acids: CASSPTGHSGNTIYF.

The chain combines TRBV10-3 with TRBJ1-2; 7 bases are shared with TRBD1. The CDR3 loop spans 12 amino acids. Unmatched junction bases numbered 12, after V lost 10 bases and J lost 10 bases. Germline lookup yields CDR1 ENHRY and CDR2 SYGVKD. As DNA, the CDR3 is TGTGCCACCAGGGGGGCGGCCGGTCTCTACACCTTC. It codes for CATRGAAGLYTF.

In this sample, this clone turned up once. The chain combines TRBV6-5 with TRBJ1-1, with 8 positions matching TRBD1. Trimming took 8 bases from V and 5 from J; bases not matched to a gene: 7. The CDR3 consists of 13 residues. Germline CDR1 is MNHEY and CDR2 is SVGAGI. The CDR3 spells CASSRGPWTEAFF. CDR3 nucleotides: TGTGCCAGCTCCAGGGGGCCGTGGACTGAAGCTTTCTTT.

The J gene is TRBJ2-1, the V gene TRBV27; 9 bases map to TRBD2. The CDR3 is 15 amino acids. CDR1 MNHEY and CDR2 SMNVEV come from the germline V gene (reference sequence). Trimming removed 6 bases from V and 0 bases from J; junction bases left unmatched: 3. The CDR3 nucleotides are TGTGCCAGCAGCCATAGCGGGAGCTCCTACAATGAGCAGTTCTTC. Translated, it gives CASSHSGSSYNEQFF.

V is TRBV28 and J is TRBJ1-2, with TRBD1 matching 9 bases. This CDR3 has 13 amino acids. Germline CDR1 MDHEN, CDR2 SYDVKM. V dropped 3 bases and J dropped 8; count of bases not matched to a gene: 4. The CDR3 nucleotides read TGTGCCAGCAGTTTGCGACAGGGGGGAGGCTACACCTTC. Encoded protein: CASSLRQGGGYTF.

Notes on this clone: One end of the junction varies from germline; a read error may be responsible. The chain is built from TRBV15 and TRBJ2-3; no definite D call. The CDR3 is 13 amino acids. CDR1 and CDR2 from the germline V gene are LNHNV and YYDKDF (reference sequence). The CDR3 DNA sequence: TGTGCCACCAGGAGAGGTCTCACAGATACGCAGTATTTT. As protein: CATRRGLTDTQYF.

The chain links TRBV7-2 to TRBJ1-2; possible D gene TRBD1, 5 bases. This CDR3 comprises 16 residues. CDR1 is SGHTA, CDR2 FQGNSA, per germline. V was shortened by 5 bases and J by 8 bases, with 24 bases between the two germline ends. The CDR3 DNA follows: TGTGCCAGCAGCCCCGACCCCCAGGCAGCCCACAGGGGCTACACCTTC. It encodes CASSPDPQAAHRGYTF.

J is TRBJ1-5 and V is TRBV4-1; 9 bases line up with TRBD1. CDR3 length: 16 amino acids. V lost 3 bases to trimming and J lost 5 bases; unmatched junction nucleotides: 8. The germline gives CDR1 MGHRA, CDR2 YSYEKL. DNA of the CDR3: TGCGCCAGCAGCCACATCGGACAGGGGAGCTATCAGCCCCAGCATTTT. Amino acids: CASSHIGQGSYQPQHF.

The chain combines TRBV2 with TRBJ2-1; D perhaps matches TRBD1 (5 bases). The CDR3 is 16 amino acids. Trimming left V 7 bases short and J 0 bases short, with 16 bases between. CDR1 is SNHLY and CDR2 is FYNNEI in the germline V gene. CDR3 DNA sequence: TGTGCCAGCATCGAACAGGCACTAAGCTCCTACAATGAGCAGTTCTTC. Its protein product is CASIEQALSSYNEQFF.

This rearrangement joins TRBV18 to TRBJ2-3, with 8 bases matching TRBD2. The V segment lost 0 bases and the J segment 3 bases; nucleotides outside the gene matches: 5. In germline, CDR1 is KGHSH, CDR2 LQKENI. The CDR3 is made up of 16 amino acids. The CDR3 spells CASSPPAGLETDTQYF. The CDR3 nucleotides are TGTGCCAGCTCACCACCGGCGGGACTAGAGACAGATACGCAGTATTTT.

V is TRBV5-1 and J is TRBJ2-5; TRBD1 matches 9 bases. The junction had 10 bases not matched to a gene; V was cut back by 4 bases and J by 0 bases. Germline CDR1 SGHRS, CDR2 YFSETQ. The CDR3 loop spans 17 amino acids. The CDR3, as DNA: TGCGCCAGCAGCCCACAGGGGGCGCCCCTTAACCAAGAGACCCAGTACTTC. It yields the protein CASSPQGAPLNQETQYF.

The V and J genes are TRBV28 and TRBJ1-4; D is unresolved. This CDR3 is 14 amino acids long. Deletions cut 6 bases from V and 7 bases from J, with 15 bases between. Germline loops: CDR1 MDHEN, CDR2 SYDVKM. This CDR3 reads CASSSAGPGEKLFF. The CDR3 nucleotides are TGTGCCAGCAGCTCAGCTGGGCCAGGTGAAAAACTGTTTTTT.

The DNA of the CDR3 is TGTGCCAGCTCACCAGGGGGACAGGCACCCTACGAGCAGTACTTC. Residues: CASSPGGQAPYEQYF. The chain has TRBV18 and TRBJ2-7; 8 bases align to TRBD1. Germline V CDR1 and CDR2: KGHSH, LQKENI. Trimming cost V 2 bases and J 2 bases; bases outside gene matches: 5. The CDR3 spans 15 residues.

Here the CDR3 reads CASSQTLSSYNSPLHF. CDR3 bases: TGTGCCAGCAGCCAAACGCTAAGCTCCTATAATTCACCCCTCCACTTT. J is TRBJ1-6 and V is TRBV3-1 (or the pseudogene TRBV3-2); D is undetermined. Looked up from germline, CDR1 is LGHDT and CDR2 is YNNKEL (reference sequence). The V end lost 2 bases, the J end lost 0 bases, and 8 bases lay between the germline ends. The CDR3 is 16 residues long.

The rearrangement uses TRBV29-1 and TRBJ1-2; 10 nucleotides match TRBD1. This CDR3 has 12 amino acids. V shed 7 bases, J shed 6 bases, and the junction held 5 bases outside the gene matches. Germline values: CDR1 SQVTM, CDR2 ANQGSEA. This CDR3 reads CSGRQGANGYTF. The CDR3 DNA follows: TGCAGCGGTAGACAGGGGGCGAATGGCTACACCTTC.